Shown below are 19 T cell receptor beta chains from a single sample sequenced in a study of Ad26.COV2.S vaccination and SARS-CoV-2 variants. Generated by immunoSEQ multiplex PCR, the TCRdb table keeps only in-frame clones and is missing some. In the table there are around 450,000 clones, around 89% of which are singletons. The treatment is: roughly 19 received Ad26.COV2.S at low or high dose, single or two shots; a few received placebo; per-sample allocation not given. Vaccine and placebo recipients were sampled on day 63 after the first injection. The sample was peripheral blood, taken in a trial of Ad26.COV2.S vaccine versus placebo. These receptors were taken from a person between 18 and 65 years old who received the Ad26.COV2.S COVID-19 vaccine or a placebo.

This rearrangement joins TRBV7-8 to TRBJ2-4; D possibly uses TRBD1 or TRBD2 (5 bases each). CDR3 length: 15 residues. Germline lookup yields CDR1 SGHVS and CDR2 FQNEAQ. Trimming shortened V by 6 bases and J by 3 bases, and 15 bases separated the two germline ends. The CDR3 DNA reads TGTGCCAGCAGTAGAGGGGAGTACGGCAAAAACATTCAGTACTTC. This sequence encodes CASSRGEYGKNIQYF.

CDR3 nucleotide sequence: TGTGCCAGCAGCGTACAGGGTCACGGCTACACCTTC. It is translated as CASSVQGHGYTF. The genes are TRBV7-9 and TRBJ1-2, with D possibly being TRBD1 (6 bases). V lost 5 bases, J lost 8 bases, and 12 bases lay in between. The CDR3 extends over 12 amino acids. The germline CDR1 and CDR2 sequences are SEHNR and FQNEAQ (reference sequence). Full variable domain (missing parts from reference TRBV7-9 and TRBJ1-2): DTGVSQNPRHKITKRGQNVTFRCDPISEHNRLYWYRQTLGQGPEFLTYFQNEAQLEKSRLLSDRFSAERPKGSFSTLEIQRTEQGDSAMYLCASSVQGHGYTFGSGTRLTVV.

The gene calls are TRBV7-8 and TRBJ2-1; 9 bases are shared with TRBD2. Unmatched junction bases numbered 5, after V lost 1 base and J lost 4 bases. Germline V gene lookup returns CDR1 SGHVS and CDR2 FQNEAQ. This CDR3 has 16 amino acids. The CDR3 DNA is TGTGCCAGCAGCTTAGTGGTTAGCGGGGGTTACAATGAGCAGTTCTTC. This gives the protein CASSLVVSGGYNEQFF. Full variable domain (rest looked up from reference TRBV7-8 and TRBJ2-1): GAGVSQSPRYKVAKRGQDVALRCDPISGHVSLFWYQQALGQGPEFLTYFQNEAQLDKSGLPSDRFFAERPEGSVSTLKIQRTQQEDSAVYLCASSLVVSGGYNEQFFGPGTRLTVL.

The chain employs TRBV6-5 and TRBJ1-4, with D hard to call. V was clipped by 2 bases and J by 8 bases, with 12 bases between them. The CDR3 totals 14 residues. Looked up from germline, CDR1 is MNHEY and CDR2 is SVGAGI. CDR3 loop: CASSYQPVGEKLFF. The DNA of the CDR3 is TGTGCCAGCAGTTACCAACCGGTTGGCGAAAAACTGTTTTTT.

CDR3 sequence reads: CASSEFRDDRQAFF. The CDR3 nucleotides read TGTGCCAGCAGTGAATTTCGGGATGACCGTCAAGCTTTCTTT. The V call is TRBV6-1, the J call TRBJ1-1; no clear D. This CDR3 region has 14 residues. Germline values: CDR1 MNHNS, CDR2 SASEGT. The ends were cut back, 2 bases at V and 9 bases at J, with 16 bases in the middle.

V gene TRBV7-9 combines with J gene TRBJ2-2; D gene ambiguous. V was clipped by 2 bases and J by 2 bases, with 9 bases between them. Germline values: CDR1 SEHNR, CDR2 FQNEAQ (reference sequence). This CDR3 comprises 15 residues. The CDR3 DNA reads TGTGCCAGCAGCTTATTACAGTTAAACACCGGGGAGCTGTTTTTT. It specifies CASSLLQLNTGELFF.

V is TRBV7-9 and J is TRBJ2-1, with a tentative D call TRBD2 (5 bases). This CDR3 has 17 residues. V lost 4 bases to trimming and J lost 6 bases, with 22 bases between them. Looked up from germline, CDR1 is SEHNR and CDR2 is FQNEAQ (reference sequence). In DNA form, the CDR3 reads TGTGCCAGCAGCTATGAACGGACCCTAAGGGCGGGCAATGAGCAGTTCTTC. This gives the protein CASSYERTLRAGNEQFF.

The rearrangement uses TRBV28 and TRBJ1-5, with D hard to call. The V and J ends lost 2 bases and 9 bases respectively, with 11 bases between them. This CDR3 region has 13 residues. The germline CDR1 and CDR2 sequences are MDHEN and SYDVKM. This chain's CDR3 is CASSLVTARPQHF. The CDR3, as DNA: TGTGCCAGCAGTTTAGTCACAGCCCGGCCCCAGCATTTT. The complete variable domain, with remaining parts taken from reference TRBV28 and TRBJ1-5, reads DVKVTQSSRYLVKRTGEKVFLECVQDMDHENMFWYRQDPGLGLRLIYFSYDVKMKEKGDIPEGYSVSREKKERFSLILESASTNQTSMYLCASSLVTARPQHFGDGTRLSIL.

This chain joins TRBV24-1 and TRBJ1-5; D not resolved. This CDR3 region has 14 residues. Trimming removed 4 bases from V and 3 bases from J, with 9 bases in between. Germline V gene data show CDR1 as KGHDR and CDR2 as SFDVKD. The CDR3 DNA reads TGTGCCACCAGTGAAGGACCTTTCAATCAGCCCCAGCATTTT. Its protein is CATSEGPFNQPQHF.

The J gene is TRBJ1-5, the V gene TRBV6-2 or TRBV6-3; possibly TRBD1 for D (6 bases). Germline CDR1 MNHEY, CDR2 SVGEGT. This CDR3 has 16 amino acids. Trimming took 5 bases from V and 2 from J, leaving 16 bases between them. The chain's CDR3 is CASSARTVDGNQPQHF. The CDR3 nucleotides are TGTGCCAGCAGTGCCAGGACAGTGGATGGCAATCAGCCCCAGCATTTT.

This clone was picked up one time. This chain links TRBV12-5 with TRBJ2-3, with a tentative D call TRBD2 (5 bases). Germline CDR1 reads LGHNT; CDR2 reads FRNRAP. The CDR3 length is 20 residues. With 0 bases removed from V and 0 bases from J, the gap between germline ends came to 22 bases. CDR3 in DNA: TGTGCTAGTGGTTTGGTCAAAACAGCCCGCCTAGCCTCGAGCACAGATACGCAGTATTTT. This encodes CASGLVKTARLASSTDTQYF.

V usage is TRBV2 and J usage is TRBJ1-1; D remains ambiguous. CDR1 and CDR2 from the germline V gene are SNHLY and FYNNEI. Trimming cost V 4 bases and J 5 bases, with 11 bases left between them. CDR3 size: 13 residues. CDR3 sequence: CASSASGRTEAFF. For the CDR3, the DNA is TGTGCCAGCAGTGCTAGTGGGAGGACTGAAGCTTTCTTT.

This clone was detected only once. CDR3 loop: CASSLATSGNEQFF. The CDR3, as DNA: TGCGCCAGCAGCTTGGCGACTAGCGGGAATGAGCAGTTCTTC. The rearrangement uses TRBV5-1 and TRBJ2-1; 10 bases map to TRBD2. Germline CDR1 SGHRS, CDR2 YFSETQ. The V and J ends lost 0 bases and 7 bases, in that order; junction bases with no gene match: 1. The CDR3 spans 14 residues.

This clone has a single count. The gene calls are TRBV3-1 (or the pseudogene TRBV3-2) and TRBJ2-7; no firm D call. The CDR3 sequence is 12 residues long. In germline, CDR1 is LGHDT, CDR2 YNNKEL (reference sequence). With 1 base removed from V and 5 bases from J, the gap between germline ends came to 6 bases. In DNA form, the CDR3 reads TGTGCCAGCAGCCAAGGGACCCACGAGCAGTACTTC. This gives the protein CASSQGTHEQYF.

This clone was counted a few times. This sequence joins TRBV6-2 or TRBV6-3 and TRBJ1-6; unclear D gene. Germline V gene sequence: CDR1 MNHEY, CDR2 SVGEGT. Trimming removed 2 bases from V and 10 bases from J, with 15 bases in between. The CDR3 totals 15 residues. In nucleotides, the CDR3 is TGTGCCAGCAGTTACGTGGGATCCGACGGGTCACCCCTCCACTTT. This translates into CASSYVGSDGSPLHF.

This sequence joins TRBV10-3 and TRBJ2-3; 7 bases are shared with TRBD2. With V trimmed by 11 bases and J by 4 bases, 15 bases remained unmatched. Germline loops: CDR1 ENHRY, CDR2 SYGVKD. The CDR3 contains 15 residues. CDR3 protein: CAPTEGGIFSDTQYF. CDR3 nucleotides: TGTGCCCCTACAGAGGGAGGGATTTTCTCAGATACGCAGTATTTT.

The V gene is TRBV6-5, the J gene TRBJ2-1; D remains unclear. Looked up from germline, CDR1 is MNHEY and CDR2 is SVGAGI. Trimming stripped 6 bases from V and 14 bases from J, with 17 bases between. The CDR3 covers 12 residues. In DNA form, the CDR3 reads TGTGCCAGCAGGCGGACCTGGGCAGAGGAGTTCTTC. It specifies CASRRTWAEEFF.

The chain recombines TRBV7-2 with TRBJ1-4; D is perhaps TRBD1 (5 bases). CDR3 size: 15 residues. Per germline, CDR1 SGHTA and CDR2 FQGNSA. Deletions cut 5 bases from V and 2 bases from J, with 12 bases between. CDR3 in DNA: TGTGCCAGCAGCCCGACGGGGGGGACTAATGAAAAACTGTTTTTT. Its protein is CASSPTGGTNEKLFF.

The V gene is TRBV10-3, the J gene TRBJ1-1, with 8 positions matching TRBD1. Per the germline V gene, CDR1 is ENHRY and CDR2 is SYGVKD. This CDR3 spans 13 amino acids. The V gene end was trimmed by 7 bases and the J gene end by 1 base; junction bases not matched to a gene: 2. CDR3 region: CAINDRGNTEAFF. The CDR3 DNA reads TGTGCCATCAATGACAGGGGGAACACTGAAGCTTTCTTT.